This T cell receptor beta chain was observed in a study of T cells in Graves' hyperthyroidism and ophthalmopathy. Clinicians diagnosed patients from clinical symptoms, serum thyroxine and TRAb, thyroid ultrasound and orbital computed tomography. Amplification of TCR beta CDR3 regions was performed using RNA transcripts as template. First-round RT-PCR of the TCR CDR3 relied on the HTBI primer set. TCRdb re-derived calls from the multiplex PCR reads in MiXCR, one entry per CDR3 protein. The sample gives 480,000 or so distinct CDR3 sequences, about 45% of which show up once; about two fifths is in the top ten. Trimming removed 3 bases from V and 4 bases from J; junction bases left unmatched: 4. The germline V gene has CDR1 LNHDA and CDR2 SQIVND (reference sequence). CDR3 length: 16 amino acids. Whole-study results and caveats: Within blood appeared most thyroid clonotypes that had expanded above 0.001. By a 13 V-J model, ophthalmopathy was set apart from stable hyperthyroidism.

This clonotype has at least ten counts. Antigen: not known. The sample comprised peripheral blood or thyroid tissue (not recorded which). J is TRBJ1-5 and V is TRBV19, with 12 bases aligning to TRBD1. This receptor was identified in an adult woman with Graves' disease, either hyperthyroidism or ophthalmopathy (not recorded which). The DNA of the CDR3 is TGTGCCAGTAGTATGAGGGGACAGGGGGCGAATCAGCCCCAGCATTTT. Its translation: CASSMRGQGANQPQHF.